A single sample gave rise to the 25 T cell receptor beta chains below, sequenced in a study of T-cell memory formation after mild COVID-19. Via MiXCR, TCRdb re-called the 5' RACE reads, giving one row per CDR3 protein. The data contain around 300,000 distinct CDR3 sequences, roughly an eighth of them singletons. The sample consisted of PBMCs or a T cell subset sorted from them (not recorded which). The origin of the receptors is a man between 18 and 29 years old who had mild COVID-19 (a few samples of this study predate the infection). Cell type and time point are not known.

This clonotype has just a few counts. The chain has TRBV7-2 and TRBJ2-3, with 9 bases lining up with TRBD2. CDR3 length: 18 residues. After removal of 5 bases from V and 0 bases from J, the junction contained 12 bases not matched to a gene. Germline CDR1 SGHTA, CDR2 FQGNSA. The CDR3 DNA sequence: TGTGCCAGCAGCCGCTACAATAGCGGGGGCTCTAGCACAGATACGCAGTATTTT. Encoded protein: CASSRYNSGGSSTDTQYF.

This clonotype was picked up a small number of times. V usage is TRBV4-1 and J usage is TRBJ1-2, with 10 bases fitting TRBD1. Germline V CDR1 and CDR2: MGHRA, YSYEKL. V lost 3 bases, J lost 8 bases, and 6 bases stayed unmatched. The CDR3 spans 14 residues. The CDR3 sequence: CASSHPGTGVGYTF. The CDR3, as DNA: TGCGCCAGCAGCCACCCCGGGACAGGGGTCGGCTACACCTTC.

The chain couples TRBV12-3 or TRBV12-4 to TRBJ2-3; no clear D gene. The CDR3 extends over 12 amino acids. Trimming left V 8 bases short and J 1 base short, with 7 bases between. The CDR3 reads CASVAGTDTQYF. CDR3 nucleotide sequence: TGTGCCAGCGTGGCAGGCACAGATACGCAGTATTTT.

This clonotype was counted between two and nine times. The chain joins TRBV7-9 to TRBJ1-4; TRBD1 matches at 7 bases. After removal of 7 bases from V and 3 bases from J, the junction contained 14 bases not matched to a gene. CDR1 and CDR2 (germline): SEHNR, FQNEAQ (reference sequence). There are 17 residues in the CDR3. The CDR3 loop is CASTIRQGTISNEKLFF. The CDR3 DNA is TGTGCCAGCACCATTCGACAGGGAACCATCTCTAATGAAAAACTGTTTTTT.

This clonotype was found a few times. The chain couples TRBV12-3 or TRBV12-4 to TRBJ2-5, with D unresolved. The length of the CDR3 is 13 residues. Trimming removed 7 bases at V and 5 bases at J, with 14 bases between. The CDR3 region is CASNRQTGETQYF. The CDR3 bases are TGTGCCAGCAACCGGCAAACGGGCGAGACCCAGTACTTC.

The chain has TRBV5-1 and TRBJ2-5, with no clear D. This CDR3 has 13 residues. Trimming removed 2 bases from V and 5 bases from J, with 10 bases in between. Per germline, CDR1 SGHRS and CDR2 YFSETQ. CDR3: CASSLAFGETQYF. The DNA for the CDR3 is TGCGCCAGCAGCTTAGCATTCGGGGAGACCCAGTACTTC.

In this sample, this clonotype turned up a few times. The J gene is TRBJ2-4, the V gene TRBV12-3 or TRBV12-4; 7 bases are shared with TRBD2. This CDR3 is built from 12 residues. The J segment lost 9 bases and the V segment lost 3 bases, leaving 2 bases of the junction unmatched. CDR3 DNA: TGTGCCAGCAGTTTCCGGGGGGTCATTCAGTACTTC. This encodes CASSFRGVIQYF.

This clonotype was picked up a small number of times. The CDR3 bases are TGCAGTGCCGCCGACACCGGACTAGCGGGGCCTAGCACAGATACGCAGTATTTT. It is translated as CSAADTGLAGPSTDTQYF. The chain employs TRBV20-1 and TRBJ2-3; 12 positions match TRBD2. This CDR3 region has 18 residues. V trimming: 6 bases; J trimming: 0 bases; junction bases outside the gene matches: 13. The germline CDR1 and CDR2 sequences are DFQATT and SNEGSKA (reference sequence).

This clonotype was detected only a few times. The chain uses TRBV4-1 and TRBJ2-7; possible D gene TRBD1, 5 bases. Germline values: CDR1 MGHRA, CDR2 YSYEKL. The CDR3 length is 13 residues. Trimming removed 1 base at V and 3 bases at J, with 7 bases between. CDR3 sequence: CASSQARGYEQYF. The CDR3 DNA reads as TGCGCCAGCAGCCAAGCTAGGGGCTACGAGCAGTACTTC.

This chain joins TRBV13 and TRBJ2-3, with TRBD1 identical over 8 bases. Unmatched junction bases numbered 4, after V lost 4 bases and J lost 4 bases. The CDR3 length is 14 residues. Germline CDR1 reads PRHDT; CDR2 reads FYEKMQ (reference sequence). In DNA, the CDR3 is TGTGCCAGCAGCTGGGGACAGGAACCAGATACGCAGTATTTT. As protein: CASSWGQEPDTQYF.

The rearrangement joins TRBV24-1 to TRBJ2-3; 8 bases line up with TRBD2. Germline-derived CDR1 and CDR2 are KGHDR and SFDVKD. Trimming removed 10 bases from V and 2 bases from J; junction bases left unmatched: 4. This CDR3 contains 13 residues. CDR3 region: CATEAGDTDTQYF. CDR3 DNA: TGTGCCACGGAAGCGGGGGACACAGATACGCAGTATTTT.

V usage is TRBV25-1 and J usage is TRBJ2-7; D tentatively fits TRBD1 or TRBD2 (5 bases each). V lost 6 bases, J lost 1 base, and 13 bases lay in between. The germline CDR1 and CDR2 sequences are MGHDK and SYGVNS. This CDR3 comprises 14 residues. CDR3 bases: TGTGCCAGCAGGGGGACGGGGAGATCCTACGAGCAGTACTTC. Translation gives CASRGTGRSYEQYF.

The chain carries TRBV21-1 and TRBJ1-6. TRBV21-1 is designated a pseudogene. The CDR3 is 12 residues long. The CDR3 reads CASSEVDSPLHF. The DNA for the CDR3 is TGTGCCAGCAGCGAAGTGGATTCACCCCTCCACTTT.

The chain combines TRBV19 with TRBJ1-1; D perhaps matches TRBD1 (6 bases). The germline V gene has CDR1 LNHDA and CDR2 SQIVND (reference sequence). The CDR3 spans 13 residues. V was trimmed by 2 bases and J by 3 bases, leaving 7 bases between them. For the CDR3, the DNA is TGTGCCAGTAGTATATCAGGGGACACTGAAGCTTTCTTT. This sequence encodes CASSISGDTEAFF.

This clonotype was seen repeatedly, ten times or more. This rearrangement joins TRBV6-2 or TRBV6-3 to TRBJ2-3; the D is unclear. The CDR3 loop spans 12 amino acids. Germline V gene data show CDR1 as MNHEY and CDR2 as SVGEGT. V was trimmed by 2 bases and J by 8 bases, leaving 8 bases between them. The chain's CDR3 is CASSYGPGTQYF. The CDR3, as DNA: TGTGCCAGCAGTTACGGGCCGGGTACGCAGTATTTT.

This clonotype was observed a handful of times. The chain employs TRBV18 and TRBJ2-1; 14 positions agree with TRBD2. The CDR3 has 15 residues. The germline gives CDR1 KGHSH, CDR2 LQKENI. Losses at the gene ends were 5 bases for V and 10 bases for J; bases not matched to a gene: 7. The CDR3 DNA sequence: TGTGCCAGCTCAACTGGGACTAGCGGGGGAGCCGAGCAGTTCTTC. Translating it yields CASSTGTSGGAEQFF.

This clonotype has just a few counts. The rearrangement uses TRBV7-3 and TRBJ1-1; 7 nucleotides line up with TRBD1. This CDR3 is 16 amino acids long. CDR1 is SGHTA and CDR2 is FQGTGA in the germline V gene. J lost 1 base, V lost 0 bases, and 5 bases had no gene match. The CDR3 DNA is TGTGCCAGCAGCTTAACAGGGGGCGCGGAGAACACTGAAGCTTTCTTT. Its protein is CASSLTGGAENTEAFF.

The V call is TRBV29-1, the J call TRBJ2-3; D gene ambiguous. This CDR3 comprises 11 residues. The germline V gene encodes CDR1 SQVTM and CDR2 ANQGSEA. Between the trimmed V and J ends, which lost 3 bases and 6 bases, there was a span of 7 bases. DNA for the CDR3: TGCAGCGTTGACGATCCGGATACGCAGTATTTT. Encoded protein: CSVDDPDTQYF.

This clonotype was observed at least ten times. The CDR3 coding sequence is TGCAGTGCCCGGACAGTCATGAACACTGAAGCTTTCTTT. This codes for CSARTVMNTEAFF. The gene calls are TRBV20-1 and TRBJ1-1; maybe TRBD1 (6 bases). V dropped 6 bases and J dropped 0 bases, with 11 bases sitting between them. The CDR3 has 13 amino acids. Germline V gene sequence: CDR1 DFQATT, CDR2 SNEGSKA (reference sequence).

This clonotype was counted at least ten times. J is TRBJ2-1 and V is TRBV2; 16 positions match TRBD2. The CDR3 sequence is 14 residues long. V shed 8 bases, J shed 7 bases, and the junction held 2 bases outside the gene matches. Germline loops: CDR1 SNHLY, CDR2 FYNNEI. CDR3 protein: CASGGLAGGNEQFF. CDR3 coding DNA: TGTGCCAGCGGGGGACTAGCGGGGGGGAATGAGCAGTTCTTC.

This clonotype has a single count. The chain joins TRBV28 to TRBJ2-3; D is ambiguous. Germline loops: CDR1 MDHEN, CDR2 SYDVKM. V was clipped by 1 base and J by 0 bases, with 20 bases between them. The length of the CDR3 is 19 residues. The CDR3 nucleotides read TGTGCCAGCAGTTTATTCAACATTCGGAATTCAGCTAGCACAGATACGCAGTATTTT. Encoded protein: CASSLFNIRNSASTDTQYF.

This chain uses TRBV4-2 with TRBJ2-7; possibly TRBD2 for D (5 bases). Trimming left V 0 bases short and J 1 base short, with 10 bases between. The CDR3 contains 15 residues. Germline CDR1 reads LGHNA; CDR2 reads YNFKEQ. The CDR3 coding sequence is TGTGCCAGCAGCCAAGAGAGGGCAGGATCCTACGAGCAGTACTTC. Encoded protein: CASSQERAGSYEQYF.

The table lists this clonotype with many counts. The chain combines TRBV20-1 with TRBJ2-1; no reliable D call. Between the trimmed V and J ends, which lost 3 bases and 1 base, there was a span of 7 bases. In germline, CDR1 is DFQATT, CDR2 SNEGSKA (reference sequence). The CDR3 has 13 residues. CDR3 coding DNA: TGCAGTGCTAGGGCCCCATCCTACAATGAGCAGTTCTTC. It translates to CSARAPSYNEQFF.

This chain links TRBV2 with TRBJ1-5; D uncertain. V lost 6 bases to trimming and J lost 5 bases, with 8 bases between them. The CDR3 totals 12 residues. Germline lookup yields CDR1 SNHLY and CDR2 FYNNEI. CDR3 nucleotides: TGTGCCAGCAGCGGAGATGATCAGCCCCAGCATTTT. This codes for CASSGDDQPQHF.

This clonotype was picked up a small number of times. This chain uses TRBV7-3 with TRBJ2-3; 10 positions agree with TRBD1. J lost 6 bases, V lost 5 bases, and 8 bases had no gene match. Per the germline V gene, CDR1 is SGHTA and CDR2 is FQGTGA. This CDR3 is built from 15 residues. In DNA, the CDR3 is TGTGCCAGCAGCACCCAAGGACAGGGGGGTGATACGCAGTATTTT. This translates into CASSTQGQGGDTQYF.